The 24 T cell receptor beta chains below all came from one sample that was sequenced in a study of blood T cell repertoires in COVID-19 (dated by TCRdb to about 2020). Libraries were built with the immunoSEQ multiplex PCR assay. In TCRdb, the immuneACCESS table is reduced to in-frame sequences with V and J assigned. These tables do not hold every clone; where another copy was compared, an unresolved V gene accounts for under half, and the others remain unexplained. This sample gives under 300,000 clones in total; about 83% of them show up just once. Clones ranked in the top ten supply 9% to 15% of the sample. Material for sequencing was peripheral blood. The receptor source for this set is a man older than 75 with acute or convalescent COVID-19.

J is TRBJ1-4 and V is TRBV15; a weak D match, TRBD1 (6 bases). Germline V gene lookup returns CDR1 LNHNV and CDR2 YYDKDF (reference sequence). The CDR3 runs 15 residues. Deletions cut 6 bases from V and 1 base from J, with 12 bases between. The CDR3 sequence is CATRNLQGTNEKLFF. Written as DNA, the CDR3 is TGTGCCACCAGAAACTTACAGGGAACTAATGAAAAACTGTTTTTT.

The chain uses TRBV5-1 and TRBJ2-3; 16 nucleotides match TRBD2. The CDR3 spans 18 residues. Germline V gene sequence: CDR1 SGHRS, CDR2 YFSETQ. The J segment lost 2 bases and the V segment lost 0 bases, leaving 3 bases of the junction unmatched. The DNA of the CDR3 is TGCGCCAGCAGCTTGGAGGGACTAGCGGGAGGGTACACAGATACGCAGTATTTT. This sequence encodes CASSLEGLAGGYTDTQYF.

The V call is TRBV6-5, the J call TRBJ2-1, with a possible D match to TRBD1 (5 bases). Deletions cut 2 bases from V and 2 bases from J, with 10 bases between. Germline V CDR1 and CDR2: MNHEY, SVGAGI. The CDR3 sequence is 15 residues long. CDR3 coding DNA: TGTGCCAGCAGTTACGGCAGGGTGGCCTACAATGAGCAGTTCTTC. Translating it yields CASSYGRVAYNEQFF.

The chain recombines TRBV24-1 with TRBJ2-1, with 16 bases that match TRBD2. The V and J ends lost 2 bases and 2 bases, in that order; junction bases with no gene match: 5. Looked up from germline, CDR1 is KGHDR and CDR2 is SFDVKD. This CDR3 contains 19 residues. As DNA, the CDR3 is TGTGCCACCAGTGATTCCCCGGGACTAGCGGGGGGGCCCTACAATGAGCAGTTCTTC. Residues: CATSDSPGLAGGPYNEQFF.

J is TRBJ1-3 and V is TRBV3-1 (or the pseudogene TRBV3-2); D unresolved. This CDR3 has 19 residues. Germline V gene sequence: CDR1 LGHDT, CDR2 YNNKEL (reference sequence). V lost 0 bases, J lost 1 base, and 19 bases lay in between. In DNA form, the CDR3 reads TGTGCCAGCAGCCAAGATGGAGCAGGAGGAAGGCTATCTGGAAACACCATATATTTT. This sequence encodes CASSQDGAGGRLSGNTIYF.

As concerns this clone: Different DNA sequences within this sample yield the same CDR3. The chain recombines TRBV2 with TRBJ1-4; maybe TRBD1 (6 bases). V lost 4 bases and J lost 5, with 11 bases in between. This CDR3 has 14 amino acids. Germline loops: CDR1 SNHLY, CDR2 FYNNEI. In DNA form, the CDR3 reads TGTGCCAGCAGTGTGGGGGCCTCGAATGAAAAACTGTTTTTT. This translates into CASSVGASNEKLFF.

The chain employs TRBV7-2 and TRBJ1-5; no firm D call. V gave up 2 bases and J gave up 5 bases, with 10 bases separating them. The germline CDR1 and CDR2 sequences are SGHTA and FQGNSA. The CDR3 extends over 14 amino acids. Written as DNA, the CDR3 is TGTGCCAGCAGCTTACGAGGGAGGGATCAGCCCCAGCATTTT. Translated: CASSLRGRDQPQHF.

The chain combines TRBV18 with TRBJ2-1; 8 bases align to TRBD2. Germline loops: CDR1 KGHSH, CDR2 LQKENI. The CDR3 has 16 amino acids. With 5 bases clipped from V and 3 bases from J, the junction kept 9 bases outside the gene matches. CDR3 protein: CASSRVAGPLYNEQFF. Written as DNA, the CDR3 is TGTGCCAGCTCAAGGGTAGCGGGGCCTCTCTACAATGAGCAGTTCTTC.

The table lists this clone with a count of one. The chain joins TRBV7-8 to TRBJ2-7; TRBD1 agrees at 10 bases. J lost 3 bases, V lost 5 bases, and 10 bases had no gene match. The CDR3 totals 16 residues. Germline values: CDR1 SGHVS, CDR2 FQNEAQ. Here the CDR3 reads CASSNDRGQGYYEQYF. The CDR3 bases are TGTGCCAGCAGCAACGACCGGGGACAGGGGTACTACGAGCAGTACTTC. The variable domain in full, with the rest retrieved from reference TRBV7-8 and TRBJ2-7, is GAGVSQSPRYKVAKRGQDVALRCDPISGHVSLFWYQQALGQGPEFLTYFQNEAQLDKSGLPSDRFFAERPEGSVSTLKIQRTQQEDSAVYLCASSNDRGQGYYEQYFGPGTRLTVT.

The chain recombines TRBV4-1 with TRBJ2-3, with TRBD1 as a possible D gene (5 bases). Germline CDR1 is MGHRA and CDR2 is YSYEKL. The CDR3 runs 14 residues. Trimming pared 6 bases from V and 2 bases from J, leaving 12 bases between. The CDR3 DNA reads as TGCGCCAGCAGGAACCTAGGGGTCACAGATACGCAGTATTTT. It specifies CASRNLGVTDTQYF.

This clone was observed a handful of times. The CDR3 here is CASSSHGRGGYTF. The CDR3 DNA is TGTGCCAGCAGCTCTCACGGAAGGGGTGGCTACACCTTC. The chain uses TRBV28 and TRBJ1-2; D is possibly TRBD1 (5 bases). Per germline, CDR1 MDHEN and CDR2 SYDVKM. The CDR3 loop spans 13 amino acids. Trimming took off 6 bases at V and 7 bases at J, with 15 bases between the two ends.

The V call is TRBV7-9, the J call TRBJ2-1; 8 nucleotides line up with TRBD1. With V trimmed by 4 bases and J by 7 bases, 12 bases remained unmatched. The germline gives CDR1 SEHNR, CDR2 FQNEAQ (reference sequence). The CDR3 contains 16 residues. The CDR3 DNA reads as TGTGCCAGCAGCTCCCGTGGACAGGGTCGTGGAAATGAGCAGTTCTTC. Its translation: CASSSRGQGRGNEQFF. The whole variable domain, remainder taken from reference TRBV7-9 and TRBJ2-1, is DTGVSQNPRHKITKRGQNVTFRCDPISEHNRLYWYRQTLGQGPEFLTYFQNEAQLEKSRLLSDRFSAERPKGSFSTLEIQRTEQGDSAMYLCASSSRGQGRGNEQFFGPGTRLTVL.

This chain uses TRBV19 with TRBJ1-5, with 9 bases fitting TRBD1. Germline loops: CDR1 LNHDA, CDR2 SQIVND (reference sequence). The CDR3 totals 16 residues. V lost 3 bases to trimming and J lost 7 bases; unmatched junction nucleotides: 10. Written as DNA, the CDR3 is TGTGCCAGTAGTATGACCCTGGGACAGGGCGGGCAGCCCCAGCATTTT. Protein sequence: CASSMTLGQGGQPQHF. Combining the CDR3 with reference TRBV19 and TRBJ1-5 gives the whole variable domain DGGITQSPKYLFRKEGQNVTLSCEQNLNHDAMYWYRQDPGQGLRLIYYSQIVNDFQKGDIAEGYSVSREKKESFPLTVTSAQKNPTAFYLCASSMTLGQGGQPQHFGDGTRLSIL.

This clone was counted between two and nine times. The chain carries TRBV28 and TRBJ1-1, with a possible D match to TRBD1 (6 bases). The CDR3 is made up of 14 amino acids. Trimming removed 4 bases at V and 1 base at J, with 10 bases between. Germline-derived CDR1 and CDR2 are MDHEN and SYDVKM. Here the CDR3 DNA reads TGTGCCAGCAGTTCTCAACAGGGGAACACTGAAGCTTTCTTT. This translates into CASSSQQGNTEAFF. Full variable domain (remainder filled in from reference TRBV28 and TRBJ1-1): DVKVTQSSRYLVKRTGEKVFLECVQDMDHENMFWYRQDPGLGLRLIYFSYDVKMKEKGDIPEGYSVSREKKERFSLILESASTNQTSMYLCASSSQQGNTEAFFGQGTRLTVV.

The chain joins TRBV13 to TRBJ2-1; 10 bases match TRBD2. Germline values: CDR1 PRHDT, CDR2 FYEKMQ (reference sequence). The CDR3 is 15 residues long. V gave up 4 bases and J gave up 4 bases; unmatched junction bases: 4. CDR3 nucleotides: TGTGCCAGCAGCTCCCGGACTAGCGGTTACAATGAGCAGTTCTTC. This encodes CASSSRTSGYNEQFF.

The rearrangement links TRBV7-2 to TRBJ2-1, with TRBD1 matching 12 bases. This CDR3 has 15 residues. Per germline, CDR1 SGHTA and CDR2 FQGNSA. V trimming: 4 bases; J trimming: 13 bases; junction bases outside the gene matches: 11. The CDR3 coding sequence is TGTGCCAGCAGCTCAGCGGGACAGGGGGCGTCAAAACAGTTCTTC. This sequence encodes CASSSAGQGASKQFF. Together with reference TRBV7-2 and TRBJ2-1, the CDR3 gives the full variable domain: GAGVSQSPSNKVTEKGKDVELRCDPISGHTALYWYRQSLGQGLEFLIYFQGNSAPDKSGLPSDRFSAERTGGSVSTLTIQRTQQEDSAVYLCASSSAGQGASKQFFGPGTRLTVL.

The chain employs TRBV28 and TRBJ2-5; 8 bases match TRBD1. This CDR3 spans 15 amino acids. The J segment lost 1 base and the V segment lost 7 bases, leaving 8 bases of the junction unmatched. Germline values: CDR1 MDHEN, CDR2 SYDVKM. The CDR3 nucleotides are TGTGCCAGCACCCGGACAGGGAGTTCCCAAGAGACCCAGTACTTC. Its translation is CASTRTGSSQETQYF.

The rearrangement uses TRBV4-1 and TRBJ2-1, with 10 bases lining up with TRBD2. The CDR3 loop spans 15 amino acids. V lost 4 bases to trimming and J lost 1 base; unmatched junction nucleotides: 1. Germline loops: CDR1 MGHRA, CDR2 YSYEKL. CDR3 amino acids: CASSRTSGSYNEQFF. The CDR3 region has the DNA TGCGCCAGCAGCCGGACTAGCGGATCCTACAATGAGCAGTTCTTC.

J is TRBJ2-2 and V is TRBV3-1 (or the pseudogene TRBV3-2); D is perhaps TRBD2 (5 bases). The length of the CDR3 is 16 residues. V was pared by 0 bases and J by 4 bases, with 12 bases between. In germline, CDR1 is LGHDT, CDR2 YNNKEL (reference sequence). The CDR3: CASSQDTGVSTGELFF. DNA of the CDR3: TGTGCCAGCAGCCAAGATACCGGGGTGAGCACCGGGGAGCTGTTTTTT.

This chain links TRBV6-2 or TRBV6-3 with TRBJ2-5; TRBD1 might be the D (5 bases). Trimming stripped 4 bases from V and 0 bases from J, with 24 bases between. CDR1 MNHEY and CDR2 SVGEGT come from the germline V gene. The CDR3 runs 19 residues. The CDR3 reads CASSFPFGRTTSNQETQYF. The CDR3 DNA sequence: TGTGCCAGCAGTTTCCCGTTTGGTCGGACAACAAGTAACCAAGAGACCCAGTACTTC.

The genes are TRBV5-6 and TRBJ2-7, with TRBD1 as a possible D gene (6 bases). CDR1 and CDR2 (germline): SGHDT, YYEEEE. Trimming removed 2 bases from V and 3 bases from J, with 12 bases in between. This CDR3 spans 14 amino acids. DNA of the CDR3: TGTGCCAGCAGCTTTCTGGCAGGGGACTACGAGCAGTACTTC. It yields the protein CASSFLAGDYEQYF.

CDR3 in DNA: TGTGCCAGCAGCTTAATCGGGCGGGGGGGCACAGATACGCAGTATTTT. Its translation: CASSLIGRGGTDTQYF. The genes are TRBV7-2 and TRBJ2-3; 8 bases are a match to TRBD2. The CDR3 is 16 amino acids. Germline CDR1 reads SGHTA; CDR2 reads FQGNSA. V gave up 2 bases and J gave up 1 base; unmatched junction bases: 5.

The chain carries TRBV20-1 and TRBJ1-5; D remains ambiguous. V was cut by 3 bases and J by 0 bases, with 12 bases left in between. The germline V gene encodes CDR1 DFQATT and CDR2 SNEGSKA (reference sequence). This CDR3 has 15 amino acids. Written as DNA, the CDR3 is TGCAGTGCTAGTCGCCGGTCCTATAGCAATCAGCCCCAGCATTTT. Translated: CSASRRSYSNQPQHF.

Here the CDR3 reads CASSPPAGPSGYTF. CDR3 sequence (DNA): TGTGCCAGCTCACCACCAGCAGGGCCCTCGGGCTACACCTTC. This rearrangement joins TRBV18 to TRBJ1-2, with D possibly being TRBD1 (5 bases). The V gene lost 0 bases and the J gene lost 8 bases, with 13 bases spanning the gap. Germline CDR1 is KGHSH and CDR2 is LQKENI. This CDR3 contains 14 residues.